These T cell receptor beta chains were read from a single sample in a study of CD8 T cells in ankylosing spondylitis. One entry per CDR3 protein results from TCRdb running MiXCR on the 5' RACE reads. The table lists almost 250,000 distinct CDR3 sequences, about 30% of them singletons. Sequencing was performed on blood, either unsorted or a sorted T cell fraction (not recorded which). These receptor sequences come from a male donor with ankylosing spondylitis or in good health (not recorded which). CDR3s include the opening cysteine and the closing phenylalanine or tryptophan. D genes are given only for firm matches. A clone size is listed for some rows: how often the clone was seen (once, few, many), or a class if it is expanded.

V: TRBV20-1
size: few
length: 13
D: NA
J: TRBJ2-5
DNA: TGCAGTGCTAGTGGGGATGTTGAGGAGACCCAGTACTTC
CDR3: CSASGDVEETQYF

V: TRBV2
size: once
length: 15
D: NA
J: TRBJ2-1
DNA: TGTGCCAGCAGGACGGACACCCTAGATTACAATGAGCAGTTCTTC
CDR3: CASRTDTLDYNEQFF

V: TRBV20-1
size: NA
length: 15
D: NA
J: TRBJ2-4
DNA: TGCAGTGCTAGACGCGAGGCCGCCGGTAAAAACATTCAGTACTTC
CDR3: CSARREAAGKNIQYF

V: TRBV12-3/TRBV12-4
size: NA
length: 14
D: NA
J: TRBJ2-2
DNA: TGTGCCAGTGCGGCGGTGGGGGCGGCCGGGGAGCTGTTTTTT
CDR3: CASAAVGAAGELFF

V: TRBV12-3/TRBV12-4
size: NA
length: 18
D: TRBD2
J: TRBJ2-5
DNA: TGTGCCAGCAGTTTAAGGGGACTAGCGGGTCCCAAGAGGGAGACCCAGTACTTC
CDR3: CASSLRGLAGPKRETQYF

V: TRBV29-1
size: few
length: 13
D: TRBD1
J: TRBJ2-7
DNA: TGCAGCGCCATTCCGGGACAGTCCTACGAGCAGTACTTC
CDR3: CSAIPGQSYEQYF

V: TRBV6-5
size: NA
length: 13
D: NA
J: TRBJ1-6
DNA: TGTGCCAGCAGTTACTCGCGCAATTCACCCCTCCACTTT
CDR3: CASSYSRNSPLHF

V: TRBV7-8
size: NA
length: 14
D: NA
J: TRBJ2-3
DNA: TGTGCCAGCAGCTTACCCAGGAACACAGATACGCAGTATTTT
CDR3: CASSLPRNTDTQYF

V: TRBV29-1
size: few
length: 12
D: NA
J: TRBJ2-5
DNA: TGCAGCGTTGAAGGGCTAGGAGAGACCCAGTACTTC
CDR3: CSVEGLGETQYF

V: TRBV15
size: once
length: 12
D: NA
J: TRBJ2-4
DNA: TGTGCCACCAGCAGAGTAGGGGTCGCTCAGTACTTC
CDR3: CATSRVGVAQYF

V: TRBV5-1
size: NA
length: 13
D: NA
J: TRBJ2-5
DNA: TGCGCCAGCAAGGGTGGAGGTCCGGAGACCCAGTACTTC
CDR3: CASKGGGPETQYF

V: TRBV6-5
size: NA
length: 16
D: NA
J: TRBJ2-2
DNA: TGTGCCAGCAGTTCACTCACAGGGACCCCCACCGGGGAGCTGTTTTTT
CDR3: CASSSLTGTPTGELFF

V: TRBV10-3
size: NA
length: 15
D: TRBD2
J: TRBJ2-7
DNA: TGTGCCATCAGTGATAGGGAGGGTCGGTCCTACGAGCAGTACTTC
CDR3: CAISDREGRSYEQYF

V: TRBV20-1
size: NA
length: 16
D: TRBD2
J: TRBJ2-5
DNA: TGCAGTGCTAGTCTACTAGCGGGGGGGAAGAAAGAGACCCAGTACTTC
CDR3: CSASLLAGGKKETQYF

V: TRBV6-1
size: many
length: 15
D: TRBD1
J: TRBJ2-6
DNA: TGTGCCAGCAGTCAACAGGGGGACGGGGCCAACGTCCTGACTTTC
CDR3: CASSQQGDGANVLTF

V: TRBV29-1
size: NA
length: 12
D: NA
J: TRBJ2-1
DNA: TGCAGCAGCTGGACAGATTACAATGAGCAGTTCTTC
CDR3: CSSWTDYNEQFF

V: TRBV30
size: few
length: 13
D: NA
J: TRBJ1-4
DNA: TGTGCCTGGAGTGTATCGATGGGGGGGGAACTGTTTTTT
CDR3: CAWSVSMGGELFF

V: TRBV25-1
size: NA
length: 13
D: NA
J: TRBJ2-3
DNA: TGTGCCAGCAGTGAACCCCGCACAGATACGCAGTATTTT
CDR3: CASSEPRTDTQYF

V: TRBV6-1
size: NA
length: 14
D: NA
J: TRBJ2-2
DNA: TGTGCCAGCAAACCGAACCCTGGGCTCGGGGAGCTGTTTTTT
CDR3: CASKPNPGLGELFF

V: TRBV10-3
size: few
length: 16
D: NA
J: TRBJ2-7
DNA: TGTGCCATCAGTGAGCCAGCCTCTAAGGGTAACTACGAGCAGTACTTC
CDR3: CAISEPASKGNYEQYF

V: TRBV10-1
size: few
length: 16
D: NA
J: TRBJ2-7
DNA: TGCGCCAGCAGTCCTAACGAAGGGGAACGATCGGGCGAGCAGTACTTC
CDR3: CASSPNEGERSGEQYF

V: TRBV7-9
size: few
length: 13
D: NA
J: TRBJ2-7
DNA: TGTGCCAGCAGCCCGACAGCGAACTACGAGCAGTACTTC
CDR3: CASSPTANYEQYF

V: TRBV6-4
size: NA
length: 15
D: NA
J: TRBJ2-2
DNA: TGTGCCAGCAGTGTTGTCTCCGGGAACACCGGGGAGCTGTTTTTT
CDR3: CASSVVSGNTGELFF

V: TRBV12-3/TRBV12-4
size: NA
length: 18
D: TRBD2
J: TRBJ2-1
DNA: TGTGCCAGCTGTTTAGGTAGCGGGGGGGCCCGTCTGACCGATGAGCAGTTCTTC
CDR3: CASCLGSGGARLTDEQFF

V: TRBV10-3
size: NA
length: 22
D: TRBD2
J: TRBJ2-3
DNA: TGTGCCATCAGTGACCGGGACACTGAGTTTGGAGGGACTAGCGCGTTCACAGATACGCAGTATTTT
CDR3: CAISDRDTEFGGTSAFTDTQYF

V: TRBV15
size: few
length: 16
D: NA
J: TRBJ2-7
DNA: TGTGCCACCAGCAGAGATCATAAGGGGTCAACGGGGGAGCAGTACTTC
CDR3: CATSRDHKGSTGEQYF

V: TRBV5-6
size: few
length: 12
D: NA
J: TRBJ1-6
DNA: TGTGCCAGCACCGCCAAGGAGTCACCCCTCCACTTT
CDR3: CASTAKESPLHF

V: TRBV20-1
size: many
length: 12
D: NA
J: TRBJ1-5
DNA: TGCAGTGCTAGACATAGCAATCAGCCCCAGCATTTT
CDR3: CSARHSNQPQHF

V: TRBV20-1
size: few
length: 13
D: NA
J: TRBJ2-3
DNA: TGCAGTGTAACGAGACCCCTCACAGATACGCAGTATTTT
CDR3: CSVTRPLTDTQYF

V: TRBV12-3/TRBV12-4
size: few
length: 16
D: NA
J: TRBJ2-3
DNA: TGTGCCAGCAGTTCGTCCGGCCCCCGACCCACAGATACGCAGTATTTT
CDR3: CASSSSGPRPTDTQYF

V: TRBV4-1
size: many
length: 16
D: NA
J: TRBJ2-2
DNA: TGCGCCAGCAGCCAAGAACCCGCCTCCCCGATCGGGGAGCTGTTTTTT
CDR3: CASSQEPASPIGELFF

V: TRBV10-3
size: NA
length: 13
D: TRBD1
J: TRBJ1-1
DNA: TGTGCCATCAGTGAGGACAGGGGCACTGAAGCTTTCTTT
CDR3: CAISEDRGTEAFF

V: TRBV11-2
size: NA
length: 18
D: NA
J: TRBJ2-7
DNA: TGTGCCAGCAGCCATCGGGTACAGGGAGTAGGGAGCGCCTACGAGCAGTACTTC
CDR3: CASSHRVQGVGSAYEQYF

V: TRBV5-1
size: NA
length: 12
D: NA
J: TRBJ2-1
DNA: TGCGCCAGCAGCAGGGAAGCGGAGGAGCAGTTCTTC
CDR3: CASSREAEEQFF

V: TRBV6-1
size: NA
length: 14
D: NA
J: TRBJ2-7
DNA: TGTGCCAGCCGAGAGTCCGGCCACCCCTACGAGCAGTACTTC
CDR3: CASRESGHPYEQYF

V: TRBV12-3/TRBV12-4
size: NA
length: 16
D: NA
J: TRBJ1-6
DNA: TGTGCCAGCAGTTTAGGGGGGTCGCTTCGAAATTCACCCCTCCACTTT
CDR3: CASSLGGSLRNSPLHF

V: TRBV20-1
size: NA
length: 16
D: TRBD2
J: TRBJ2-1
DNA: TGCAGTGCTAGAGATGGTAAAGCGGGGGTGGGCGATGAGCAGTTCTTC
CDR3: CSARDGKAGVGDEQFF

V: TRBV5-6
size: few
length: 15
D: NA
J: TRBJ1-2
DNA: TGTGCCAGCAGCTTGGCCGAAGGCTTTGGGGGGGGCTACACCTTC
CDR3: CASSLAEGFGGGYTF

V: TRBV20-1
size: few
length: 14
D: NA
J: TRBJ1-3
DNA: TGCAGTGCTAGAGACCAGGGATCTGGAAACACCATATATTTT
CDR3: CSARDQGSGNTIYF

V: TRBV10-3
size: NA
length: 13
D: NA
J: TRBJ1-1
DNA: TGTGCCATCAGTCTTACAGGGACCACTGAAGCTTTCTTT
CDR3: CAISLTGTTEAFF

V: TRBV7-2
size: NA
length: 14
D: NA
J: TRBJ2-3
DNA: TGTGCCAGCAGCACTTACCTGGGCACAGATACGCAGTATTTT
CDR3: CASSTYLGTDTQYF

V: TRBV15
size: NA
length: 14
D: NA
J: TRBJ2-5
DNA: TGTGCCACCAGCAGACGGTCCATTCAAGAGACCCAGTACTTC
CDR3: CATSRRSIQETQYF

V: TRBV18
size: NA
length: 13
D: TRBD1
J: TRBJ1-1
DNA: TGTGCCAGCTCGACAGGGCTGAACACTGAAGCTTTCTTT
CDR3: CASSTGLNTEAFF

V: TRBV20-1
size: few
length: 14
D: NA
J: TRBJ2-2
DNA: TGCAGTGCAGACAAAACCTTATCCTCCGGGGAGCTGTTTTTT
CDR3: CSADKTLSSGELFF

V: TRBV6-5
size: NA
length: 17
D: NA
J: TRBJ2-3
DNA: TGTGCCAGCAGTTACTCGGGTATTGGCGGGGGCACAGATACGCAGTATTTT
CDR3: CASSYSGIGGGTDTQYF